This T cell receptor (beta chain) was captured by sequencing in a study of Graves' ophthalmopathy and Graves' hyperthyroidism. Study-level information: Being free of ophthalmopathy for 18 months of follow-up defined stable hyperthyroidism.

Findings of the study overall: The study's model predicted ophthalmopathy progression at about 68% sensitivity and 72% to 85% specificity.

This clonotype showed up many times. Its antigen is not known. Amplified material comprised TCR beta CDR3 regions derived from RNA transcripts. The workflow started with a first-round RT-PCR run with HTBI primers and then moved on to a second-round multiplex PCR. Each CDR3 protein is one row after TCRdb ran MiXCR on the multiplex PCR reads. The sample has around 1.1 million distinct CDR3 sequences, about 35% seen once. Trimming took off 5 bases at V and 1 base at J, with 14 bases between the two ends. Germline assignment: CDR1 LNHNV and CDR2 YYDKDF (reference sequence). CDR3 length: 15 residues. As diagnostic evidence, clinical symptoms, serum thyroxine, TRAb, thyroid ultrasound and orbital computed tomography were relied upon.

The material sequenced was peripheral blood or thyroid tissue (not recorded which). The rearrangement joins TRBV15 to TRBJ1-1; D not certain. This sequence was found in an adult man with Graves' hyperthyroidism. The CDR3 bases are TGTGCCACCAGCGGTGGGTTTCAGGAGAACACTGAAGCTTTCTTT. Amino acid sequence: CATSGGFQENTEAFF.